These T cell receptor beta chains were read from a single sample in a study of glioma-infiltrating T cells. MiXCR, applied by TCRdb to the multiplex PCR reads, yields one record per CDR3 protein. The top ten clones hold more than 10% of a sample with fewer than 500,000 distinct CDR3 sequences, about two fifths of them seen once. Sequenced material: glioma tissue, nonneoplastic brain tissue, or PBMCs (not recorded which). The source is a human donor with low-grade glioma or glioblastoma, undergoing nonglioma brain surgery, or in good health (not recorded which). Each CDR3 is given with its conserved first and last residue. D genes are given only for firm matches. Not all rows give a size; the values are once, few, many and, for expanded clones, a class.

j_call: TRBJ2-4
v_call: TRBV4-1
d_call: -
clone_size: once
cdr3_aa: CASSRTGDAKNIQYF
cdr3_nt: TGCGCCAGCAGCCGGACCGGAGATGCCAAAAACATTCAGTACTTC

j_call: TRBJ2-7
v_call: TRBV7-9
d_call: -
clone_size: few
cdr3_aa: CASSSLYSYEQYF
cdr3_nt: TGTGCCAGCAGCTCCCTATACAGCTACGAGCAGTACTTC

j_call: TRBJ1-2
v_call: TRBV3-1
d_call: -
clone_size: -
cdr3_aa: CASTTGWESNYGYTF
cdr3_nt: TGTGCCAGCACGACAGGATGGGAAAGTAACTATGGCTACACCTTC

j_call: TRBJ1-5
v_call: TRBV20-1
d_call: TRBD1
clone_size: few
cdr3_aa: CSAPRGDSPSAQHF
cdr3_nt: TGCAGTGCTCCTCGCGGGGACAGCCCATCGGCCCAGCATTTT

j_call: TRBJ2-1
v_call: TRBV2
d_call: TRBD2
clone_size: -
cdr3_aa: CASSLGLANIQFF
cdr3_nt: TGTGCCAGCAGTCTAGGACTAGCGAATATTCAGTTCTTC

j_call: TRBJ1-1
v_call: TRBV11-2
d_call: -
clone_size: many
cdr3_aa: CASMGAEAFF
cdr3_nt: TGTGCCAGCATGGGGGCTGAAGCTTTCTTT

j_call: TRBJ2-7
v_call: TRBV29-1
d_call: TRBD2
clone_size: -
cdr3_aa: CSVRLAGPYEQYF
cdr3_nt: TGCAGCGTCAGACTAGCGGGGCCTTACGAGCAGTACTTC

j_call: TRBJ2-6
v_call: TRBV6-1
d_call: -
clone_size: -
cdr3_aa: CASNPVGRTLSGANVLTF
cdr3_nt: TGTGCCAGCAACCCGGTTGGGAGGACCCTCTCTGGGGCCAACGTCCTGACTTTC

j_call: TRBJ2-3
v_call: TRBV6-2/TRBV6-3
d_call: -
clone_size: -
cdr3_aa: CASSYSKGWSTDTQYF
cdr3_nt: TGTGCCAGCAGTTACTCGAAAGGCTGGAGCACAGATACGCAGTATTTT

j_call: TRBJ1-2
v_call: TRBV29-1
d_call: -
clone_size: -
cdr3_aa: CSTVGGRDYGYTF
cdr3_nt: TGCAGCACAGTTGGAGGGCGAGACTATGGCTACACCTTC

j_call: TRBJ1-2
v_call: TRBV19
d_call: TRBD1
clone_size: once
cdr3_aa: CASSTLTGAGYTF
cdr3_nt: TGTGCCAGTAGTACCTTGACAGGGGCTGGCTACACCTTC

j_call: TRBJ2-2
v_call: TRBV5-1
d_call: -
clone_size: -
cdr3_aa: CASSSGRNTGELFF
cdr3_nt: TGCGCCAGCAGCTCGGGACGAAACACCGGGGAGCTGTTTTTT

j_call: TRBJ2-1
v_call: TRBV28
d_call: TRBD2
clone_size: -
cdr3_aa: CASSFRLRLAGGHNEQFF
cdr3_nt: TGTGCCAGCAGTTTCCGCCTCCGCCTAGCGGGAGGGCACAATGAGCAGTTCTTC

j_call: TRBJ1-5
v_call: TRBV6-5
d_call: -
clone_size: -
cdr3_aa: CASSYSGRGQPQHF
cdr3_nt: TGTGCCAGCAGTTACTCGGGCAGGGGTCAGCCCCAGCATTTT

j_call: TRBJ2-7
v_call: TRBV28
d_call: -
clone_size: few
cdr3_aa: CASSSARDYEQYF
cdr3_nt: TGTGCCAGCAGTTCTGCGAGGGACTACGAGCAGTACTTC

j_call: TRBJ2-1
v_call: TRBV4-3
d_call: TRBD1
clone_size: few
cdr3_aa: CASSQDPRGTLPNNEQFF
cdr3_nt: TGCGCCAGCAGCCAAGATCCCAGGGGGACATTGCCTAACAATGAGCAGTTCTTC

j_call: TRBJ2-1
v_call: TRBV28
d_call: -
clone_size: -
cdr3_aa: CASSQDRTTRGREQFF
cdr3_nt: TGCGCCAGCAGCCAAGATCGGACCACCCGGGGCCGTGAGCAGTTCTTC

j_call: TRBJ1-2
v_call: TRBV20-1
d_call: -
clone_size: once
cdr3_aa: CSANIGHTF
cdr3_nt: TGCAGTGCCAATATCGGGCACACCTTC

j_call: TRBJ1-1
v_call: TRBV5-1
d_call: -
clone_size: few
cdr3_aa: CASSLAAGFTEAFF
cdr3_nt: TGCGCCAGCAGCTTGGCCGCAGGGTTCACTGAAGCTTTCTTT

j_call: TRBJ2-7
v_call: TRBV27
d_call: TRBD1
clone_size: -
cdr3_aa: CASSPGTGMSYEQYF
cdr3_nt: TGTGCCAGCAGCCCCGGGACAGGGATGTCCTACGAGCAGTACTTC

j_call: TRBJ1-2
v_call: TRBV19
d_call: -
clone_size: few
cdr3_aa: CASSILQGGDYGYTF
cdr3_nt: TGTGCCAGTAGTATCTTACAGGGAGGCGACTATGGCTACACCTTC

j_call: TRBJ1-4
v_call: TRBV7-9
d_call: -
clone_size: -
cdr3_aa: CASSSPLRAANEKLFF
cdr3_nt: TGTGCCAGCAGTTCGCCCCTACGGGCGGCTAATGAAAAACTGTTTTTT

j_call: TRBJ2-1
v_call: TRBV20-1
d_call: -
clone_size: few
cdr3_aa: CSGEGPVSYNEQFF
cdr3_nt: TGCAGTGGGGAAGGGCCAGTCTCCTACAATGAGCAGTTCTTC

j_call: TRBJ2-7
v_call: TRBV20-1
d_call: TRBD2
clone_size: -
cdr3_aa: CSALTGRDSLLEEQYF
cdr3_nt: TGCAGTGCCCTAACCGGGAGGGATAGTTTACTCGAAGAGCAGTACTTC

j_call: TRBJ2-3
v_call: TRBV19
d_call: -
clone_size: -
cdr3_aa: CASSFFGTLSTDTQYF
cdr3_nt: TGTGCCAGTAGTTTTTTCGGGACCCTGAGCACAGATACGCAGTATTTT

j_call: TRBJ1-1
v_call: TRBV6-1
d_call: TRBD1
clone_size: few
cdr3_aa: CASRGRGDTEAFF
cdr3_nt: TGTGCCAGCCGGGGCAGGGGGGACACTGAAGCTTTCTTT

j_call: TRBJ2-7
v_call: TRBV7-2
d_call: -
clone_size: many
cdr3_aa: CASSFDRTSYEQYF
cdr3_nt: TGTGCCAGCAGCTTCGACAGGACCTCCTACGAGCAGTACTTC

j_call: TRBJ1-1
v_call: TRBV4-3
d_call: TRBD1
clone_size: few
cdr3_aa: CASSQASQGTEAFF
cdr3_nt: TGCGCCAGCAGCCAAGCTTCACAGGGGACTGAAGCTTTCTTT

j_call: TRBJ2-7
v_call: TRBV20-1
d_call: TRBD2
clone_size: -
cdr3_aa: CSATKGLAGFYEQYF
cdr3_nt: TGCAGTGCTACTAAGGGACTAGCGGGATTCTACGAGCAGTACTTC

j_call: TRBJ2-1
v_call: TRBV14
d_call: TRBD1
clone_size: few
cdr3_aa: CASTPGRGQVNEQFF
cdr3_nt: TGTGCCAGCACCCCGGGCAGGGGGCAGGTCAATGAGCAGTTCTTC

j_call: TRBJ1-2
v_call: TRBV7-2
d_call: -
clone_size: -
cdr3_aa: CASSLVGTYGYTF
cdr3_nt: TGTGCCAGCAGCTTAGTTGGGACCTATGGCTACACCTTC

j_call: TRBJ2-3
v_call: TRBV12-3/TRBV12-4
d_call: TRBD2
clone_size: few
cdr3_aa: CASSITRLAHTDTQYF
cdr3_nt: TGTGCCAGCAGTATAACACGACTAGCCCACACAGATACGCAGTATTTT

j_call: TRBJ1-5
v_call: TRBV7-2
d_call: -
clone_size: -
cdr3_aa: CASSQRGGMGQPQHF
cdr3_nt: TGTGCCAGCAGCCAGCGGGGAGGGATGGGCCAGCCCCAGCATTTT

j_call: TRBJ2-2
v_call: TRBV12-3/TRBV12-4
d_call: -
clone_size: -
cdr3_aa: CASNAGTNTGELFF
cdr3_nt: TGTGCCAGCAATGCGGGAACGAACACCGGGGAGCTGTTTTTT

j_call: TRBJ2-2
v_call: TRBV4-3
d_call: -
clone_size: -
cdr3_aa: CASSQEKGRGFTGELFF
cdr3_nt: TGCGCCAGCAGCCAAGAAAAGGGCCGAGGATTTACCGGGGAGCTGTTTTTT

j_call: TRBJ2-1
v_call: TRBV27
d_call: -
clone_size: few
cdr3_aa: CASSLLGFGSERLNEQFF
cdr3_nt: TGTGCCAGCAGTTTATTGGGCTTTGGATCGGAGCGGTTAAATGAGCAGTTCTTC

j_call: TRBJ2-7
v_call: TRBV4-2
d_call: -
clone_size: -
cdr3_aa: CASSQGDSNSYEQYF
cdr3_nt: TGTGCCAGCAGCCAAGGGGACTCCAACTCCTACGAGCAGTACTTC

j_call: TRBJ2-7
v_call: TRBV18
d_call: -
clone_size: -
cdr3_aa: CASSPPNGLYEQYF
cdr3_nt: TGTGCCAGCTCACCACCGAACGGTCTCTACGAGCAGTACTTC

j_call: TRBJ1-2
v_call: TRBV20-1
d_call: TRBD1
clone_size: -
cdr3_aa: CSAIIDPGQGIDNYGYTF
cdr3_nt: TGCAGTGCCATTATAGACCCGGGACAGGGGATAGATAACTATGGCTACACCTTC

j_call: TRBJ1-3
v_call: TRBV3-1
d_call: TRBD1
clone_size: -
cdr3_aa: CASSLGQGGNTIYF
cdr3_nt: TGTGCCAGCAGTCTGGGACAGGGAGGAAACACCATATATTTT

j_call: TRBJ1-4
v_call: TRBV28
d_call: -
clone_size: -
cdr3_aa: CASSLRRVREKLFF
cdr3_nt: TGTGCCAGCAGCCTCAGGCGGGTACGGGAAAAACTGTTTTTT

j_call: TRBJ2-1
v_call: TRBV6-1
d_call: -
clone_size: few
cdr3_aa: CASSEVAETINEQFF
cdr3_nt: TGTGCCAGCAGTGAAGTGGCGGAGACGATCAATGAGCAGTTCTTC

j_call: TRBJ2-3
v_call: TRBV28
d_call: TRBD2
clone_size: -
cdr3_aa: CASSPGLAGDADTQYF
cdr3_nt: TGTGCCAGCAGCCCGGGACTAGCGGGAGACGCAGATACGCAGTATTTT

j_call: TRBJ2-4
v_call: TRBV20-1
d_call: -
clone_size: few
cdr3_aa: CSARDGPTSLRGF
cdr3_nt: TGCAGTGCTAGAGATGGGCCTACTAGTCTTCGGGGTTTC

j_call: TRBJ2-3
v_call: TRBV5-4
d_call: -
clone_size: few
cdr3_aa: CASSLDGQDIDTQYF
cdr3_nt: TGTGCCAGCAGCTTGGACGGCCAGGATATTGATACGCAGTATTTT

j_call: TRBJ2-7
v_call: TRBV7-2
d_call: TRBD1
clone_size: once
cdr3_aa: CASSSGQGRNYEQYF
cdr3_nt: TGTGCCAGCAGCTCAGGACAGGGGAGGAACTACGAGCAGTACTTC

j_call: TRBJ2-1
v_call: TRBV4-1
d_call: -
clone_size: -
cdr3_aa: CASSQGPGRQAMDEQFF
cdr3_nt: TGCGCCAGCAGCCAAGGTCCGGGACGACAAGCGATGGATGAGCAGTTCTTC

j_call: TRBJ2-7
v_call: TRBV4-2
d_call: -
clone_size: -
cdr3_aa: CASSQVLGGGNYEQYF
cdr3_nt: TGTGCCAGCAGCCAAGTCTTAGGCGGAGGTAACTACGAGCAGTACTTC

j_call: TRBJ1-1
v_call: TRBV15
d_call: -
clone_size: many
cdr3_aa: CATSRDLSNTEAFF
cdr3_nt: TGTGCCACCAGCAGAGATCTGAGCAACACTGAAGCTTTCTTT

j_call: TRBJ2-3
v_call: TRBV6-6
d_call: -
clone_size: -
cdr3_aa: CASSVPGRWTDTQYF
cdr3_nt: TGTGCCAGCAGTGTCCCGGGCAGGTGGACAGATACGCAGTATTTT

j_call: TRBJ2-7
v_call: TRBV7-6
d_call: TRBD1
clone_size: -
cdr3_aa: CASSLRPGTGVNEQYF
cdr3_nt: TGTGCCAGCAGCTTACGTCCGGGGACAGGGGTCAACGAGCAGTACTTC

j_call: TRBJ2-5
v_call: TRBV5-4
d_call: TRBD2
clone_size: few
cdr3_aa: CASSLDRREGEETQYF
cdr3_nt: TGTGCCAGCAGCTTGGATCGGCGGGAGGGGGAAGAGACCCAGTACTTC

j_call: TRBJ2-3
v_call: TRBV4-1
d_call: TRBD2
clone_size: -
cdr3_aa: CASSHQSGSYDTQYF
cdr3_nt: TGCGCCAGCAGCCATCAGAGCGGGAGTTACGATACGCAGTATTTT

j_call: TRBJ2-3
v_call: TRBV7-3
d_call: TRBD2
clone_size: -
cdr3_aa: CASSLTLAGGADTQYF
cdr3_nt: TGTGCCAGCAGCTTAACTCTAGCGGGAGGTGCAGATACGCAGTATTTT

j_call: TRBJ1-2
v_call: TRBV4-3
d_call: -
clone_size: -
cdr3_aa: CASSPRWGTNYGYTF
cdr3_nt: TGCGCCAGCAGCCCCCGATGGGGGACTAACTATGGCTACACCTTC

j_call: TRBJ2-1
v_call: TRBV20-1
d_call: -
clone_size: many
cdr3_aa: CSAKPGVNEQFF
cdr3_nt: TGCAGTGCTAAGCCTGGAGTCAATGAGCAGTTCTTC

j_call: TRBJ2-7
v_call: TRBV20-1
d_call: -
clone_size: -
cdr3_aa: CSHLTTVGYEQYF
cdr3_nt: TGCAGTCACCTTACGACAGTAGGCTACGAGCAGTACTTC

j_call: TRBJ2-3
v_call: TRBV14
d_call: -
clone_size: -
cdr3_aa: CAGSQLAGTLTDTQYF
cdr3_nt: TGTGCCGGCAGCCAACTTGCGGGCACTCTCACAGATACGCAGTATTTT

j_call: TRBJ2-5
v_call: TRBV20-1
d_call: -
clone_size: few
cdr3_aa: CSARRAGVETQYF
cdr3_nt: TGCAGTGCTAGAAGAGCAGGGGTAGAGACCCAGTACTTC